The clone carrying this T cell receptor beta chain was observed a handful of times. At one end, the junction sequence differs from germline, possibly due to a read error. The data were obtained in a study of shared clonotypes between healthy human individuals. The CDR3 covers 15 residues. Looked up from germline, CDR1 is SSHAT and CDR2 is FNYEAQ (reference sequence). The method was immunoSEQ multiplex PCR; TCRdb's version includes in-frame clones alone and lacks a portion of them. Here the sample spans fewer than 600,000 clones, 75% to 80% being singletons. The specimen was PBMCs. The receptor was isolated from a woman aged 35 to 49 in good health. Some clones in this sample may be carry-over from other donors' samples. The V call is TRBV7-7, the J call TRBJ2-5, with D perhaps matching TRBD2 (6 bases). The chain's CDR3 is CASSLGASDQETQYF. CDR3 DNA sequence: TGTGCTAGCAGCTTAGGCGCTAGCGACCAAGAGACCCAGTACTTC.